This T cell receptor beta chain was obtained from a study of CD8 T cells in ankylosing spondylitis. As for this clonotype: Its antigen is unknown.

Researchers built TCR beta libraries using quantitative 5'-RACE with molecular barcodes. Each CDR3 protein gets one entry after TCRdb re-called the 5' RACE reads with MiXCR. Of 90,000 to 120,000 distinct CDR3 sequences detected, around 24% appear once; the ten largest clones hold roughly 12%. V shed 4 bases and J shed 1 base, with 18 bases lying between them. The CDR3 loop spans 16 amino acids. Germline V CDR1 and CDR2: SQVTM, ANQGSEA. Findings and caveats of the study: Blood of patients with ankylosing spondylitis appeared to be characterized by a TCR beta motif of 8 or 9 highly homologous variants. It was reported that disease-linked clones were significantly enriched in matched ankylosing spondylitis synovial fluid.

The sequencing input was synovial fluid, either unsorted or a sorted T cell fraction (not recorded which). The TCR comes from a male donor with ankylosing spondylitis. V gene TRBV29-1 combines with J gene TRBJ2-3, with D possibly called TRBD1 or TRBD2 (5 bases each). In nucleotides, the CDR3 is TGCAGCGTTGGAGGTGGGCAGGGAGCCCGCACAGATACGCAGTATTTT. Its translation: CSVGGGQGARTDTQYF.